The 2 T cell receptor beta chains presented below share a single source sample, sequenced in a study of T cells in Graves' hyperthyroidism and ophthalmopathy (dated by TCRdb to the late 2010s). Libraries were prepared through multiplex PCR. TCRdb records Illumina HiSeq 2000 as the sequencer. The TCR beta CDR3 regions were amplified from the RNA transcripts. The TCR CDR3 was subjected to a first round of RT-PCR using the HTBI primer set and the Qiagen OneStep RT-PCR kit. TCRdb trimmed the raw reads at Q25, called clones with MiXCR and kept productive beta chains. CDR3 protein duplicates are merged, each entry listing the most common genes and DNA. This sample has around 520,000 distinct CDR3 sequences in its table, and roughly a quarter of those were observed once. About 11% of the sample rests with the top ten. The sample comprised blood. These receptors were taken from a woman between 25 and 40 years old with Graves' ophthalmopathy.

The table lists this clonotype with many counts. The chain links TRBV29-1 to TRBJ1-5, with 8 bases that match TRBD1. The CDR3 covers 17 residues. After removal of 4 bases from V and 2 bases from J, the junction contained 13 bases not matched to a gene. In germline, CDR1 is SQVTM, CDR2 ANQGSEA. The CDR3 bases are TGCAGCGTTGCAGGGACAGGATTCGGCTACGGCAATCAGCCCCAGCATTTT. Its translation is CSVAGTGFGYGNQPQHF.

This clonotype was seen many times. The genes are TRBV2 and TRBJ2-2; D may be TRBD1 or TRBD2 (5 bases each). V was cut by 6 bases and J by 4 bases, with 15 bases left in between. Germline CDR1 is SNHLY and CDR2 is FYNNEI. The CDR3 spans 15 residues. The CDR3 loop is CASRGTAGGTGELFF. CDR3 nucleotides: TGTGCCAGCAGGGGGACGGCGGGCGGCACCGGGGAGCTGTTTTTT.